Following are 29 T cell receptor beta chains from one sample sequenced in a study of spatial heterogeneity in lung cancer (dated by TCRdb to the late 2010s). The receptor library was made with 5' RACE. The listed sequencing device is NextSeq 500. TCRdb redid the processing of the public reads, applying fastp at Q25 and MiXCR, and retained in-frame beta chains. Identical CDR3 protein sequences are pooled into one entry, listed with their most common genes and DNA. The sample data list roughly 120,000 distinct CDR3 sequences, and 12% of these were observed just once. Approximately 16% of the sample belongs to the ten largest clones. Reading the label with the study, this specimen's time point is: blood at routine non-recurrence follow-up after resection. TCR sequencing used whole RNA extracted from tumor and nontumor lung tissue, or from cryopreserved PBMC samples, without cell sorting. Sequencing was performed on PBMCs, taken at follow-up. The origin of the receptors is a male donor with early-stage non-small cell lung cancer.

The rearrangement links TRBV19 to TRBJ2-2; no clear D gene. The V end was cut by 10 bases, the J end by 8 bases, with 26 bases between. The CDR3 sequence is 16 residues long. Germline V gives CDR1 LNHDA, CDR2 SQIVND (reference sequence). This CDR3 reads CATTRPVGTSLGELFF. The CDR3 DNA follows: TGTGCCACCACAAGACCAGTGGGCACTTCGCTTGGGGAGCTGTTTTTT.

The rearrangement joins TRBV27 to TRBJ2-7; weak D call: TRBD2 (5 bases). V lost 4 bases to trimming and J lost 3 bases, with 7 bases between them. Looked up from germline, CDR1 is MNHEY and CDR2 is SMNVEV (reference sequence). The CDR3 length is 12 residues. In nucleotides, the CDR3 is TGTGCCAGCAGTTCCGGGAACTACGAGCAGTACTTC. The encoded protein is CASSSGNYEQYF.

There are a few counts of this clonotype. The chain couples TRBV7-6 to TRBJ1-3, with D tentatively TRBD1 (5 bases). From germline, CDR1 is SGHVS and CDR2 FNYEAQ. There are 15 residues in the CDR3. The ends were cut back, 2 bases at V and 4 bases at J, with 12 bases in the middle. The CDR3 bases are TGTGCCAGCAGCTTAAGCCCAGGGCAAGGAAACACCATATATTTT. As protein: CASSLSPGQGNTIYF.

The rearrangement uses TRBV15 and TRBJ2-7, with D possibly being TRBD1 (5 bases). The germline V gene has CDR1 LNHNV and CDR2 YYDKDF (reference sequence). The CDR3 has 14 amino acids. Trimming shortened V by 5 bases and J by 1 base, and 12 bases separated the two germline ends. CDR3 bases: TGTGCCACCAGCCGCCAGGGAATTTCCTACGAGCAGTACTTC. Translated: CATSRQGISYEQYF.

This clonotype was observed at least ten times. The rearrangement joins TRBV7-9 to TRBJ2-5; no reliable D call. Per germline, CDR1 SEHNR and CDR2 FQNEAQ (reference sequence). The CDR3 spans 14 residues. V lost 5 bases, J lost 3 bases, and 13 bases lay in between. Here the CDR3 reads CASSQLLTEETQYF. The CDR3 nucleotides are TGTGCCAGCAGCCAGTTGCTGACGGAAGAGACCCAGTACTTC.

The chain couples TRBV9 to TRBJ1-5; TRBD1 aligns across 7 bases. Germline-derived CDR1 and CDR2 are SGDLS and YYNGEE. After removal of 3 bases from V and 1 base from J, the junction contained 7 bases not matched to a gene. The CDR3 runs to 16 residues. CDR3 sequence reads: CASSAGPGGSNQPQHF. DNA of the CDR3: TGTGCCAGCAGCGCCGGCCCAGGGGGGAGCAATCAGCCCCAGCATTTT. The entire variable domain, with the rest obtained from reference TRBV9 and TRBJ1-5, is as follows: DSGVTQTPKHLITATGQRVTLRCSPRSGDLSVYWYQQSLDQGLQFLIQYYNGEERAKGNILERFSAQQFPDLHSELNLSSLELGDSALYFCASSAGPGGSNQPQHFGDGTRLSIL.

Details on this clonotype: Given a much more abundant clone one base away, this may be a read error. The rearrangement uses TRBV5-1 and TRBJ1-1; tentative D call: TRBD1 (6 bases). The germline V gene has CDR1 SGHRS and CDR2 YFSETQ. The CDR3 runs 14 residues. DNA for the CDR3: TGCGCCAACAGCGGGGACATTTTGAACACTGAAGCTTTCTTT. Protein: CANSGDILNTEAFF.

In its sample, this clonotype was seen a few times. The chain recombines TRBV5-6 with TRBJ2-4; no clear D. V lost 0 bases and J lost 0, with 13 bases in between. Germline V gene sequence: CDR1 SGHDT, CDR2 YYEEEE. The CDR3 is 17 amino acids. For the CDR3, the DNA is TGTGCCAGCAGCTTGGGCCGAGAGGATTTAGCCAAAAACATTCAGTACTTC. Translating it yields CASSLGREDLAKNIQYF.

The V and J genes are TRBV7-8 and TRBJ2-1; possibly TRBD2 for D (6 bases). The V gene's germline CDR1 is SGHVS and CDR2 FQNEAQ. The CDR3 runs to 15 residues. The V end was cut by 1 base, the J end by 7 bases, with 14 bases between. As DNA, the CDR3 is TGTGCCAGCAGCTTAGTGGCGGGGAGCCTGAATGAGCAGTTCTTC. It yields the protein CASSLVAGSLNEQFF. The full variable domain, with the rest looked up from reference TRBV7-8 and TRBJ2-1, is GAGVSQSPRYKVAKRGQDVALRCDPISGHVSLFWYQQALGQGPEFLTYFQNEAQLDKSGLPSDRFFAERPEGSVSTLKIQRTQQEDSAVYLCASSLVAGSLNEQFFGPGTRLTVL.

This CDR3 reads CASSPRPGLAGGSYEQYF. The CDR3 bases are TGTGCCAGCAGTCCCCGGCCGGGACTAGCGGGGGGATCCTACGAGCAGTACTTC. The V and J genes are TRBV27 and TRBJ2-7, with 15 bases lining up with TRBD2. The CDR3 has 18 amino acids. CDR1 and CDR2 from the germline V gene are MNHEY and SMNVEV (reference sequence). The V segment lost 5 bases and the J segment 1 base; nucleotides outside the gene matches: 9.

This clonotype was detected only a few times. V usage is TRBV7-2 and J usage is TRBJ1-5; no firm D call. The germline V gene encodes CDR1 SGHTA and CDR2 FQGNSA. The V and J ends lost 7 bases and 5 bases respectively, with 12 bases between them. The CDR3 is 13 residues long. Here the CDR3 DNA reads TGTGCCAGCACCATAAACCCGGATCAGCCCCAGCATTTT. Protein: CASTINPDQPQHF.

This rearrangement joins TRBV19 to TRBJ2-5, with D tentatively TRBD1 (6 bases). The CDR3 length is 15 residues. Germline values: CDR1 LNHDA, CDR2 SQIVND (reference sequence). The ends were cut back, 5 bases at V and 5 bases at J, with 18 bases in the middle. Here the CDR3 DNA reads TGTGCCAGTAGTCAAGGATTACAGGGCTATGAGACCCAGTACTTC. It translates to CASSQGLQGYETQYF.

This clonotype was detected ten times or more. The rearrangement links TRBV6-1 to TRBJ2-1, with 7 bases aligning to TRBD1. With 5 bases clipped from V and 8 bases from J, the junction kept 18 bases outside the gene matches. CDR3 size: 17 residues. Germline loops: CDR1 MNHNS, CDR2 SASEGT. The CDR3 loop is CASSPIPSWGQLDEQFF. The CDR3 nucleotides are TGTGCCAGCAGTCCTATCCCATCTTGGGGACAGTTGGATGAGCAGTTCTTC.

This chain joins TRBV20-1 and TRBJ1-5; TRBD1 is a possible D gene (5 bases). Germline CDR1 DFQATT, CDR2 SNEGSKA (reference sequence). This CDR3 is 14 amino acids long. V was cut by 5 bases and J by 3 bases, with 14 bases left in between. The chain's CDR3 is CSARGDGYNQPQHF. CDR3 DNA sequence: TGCAGTGCTCGAGGGGACGGCTACAATCAGCCCCAGCATTTT.

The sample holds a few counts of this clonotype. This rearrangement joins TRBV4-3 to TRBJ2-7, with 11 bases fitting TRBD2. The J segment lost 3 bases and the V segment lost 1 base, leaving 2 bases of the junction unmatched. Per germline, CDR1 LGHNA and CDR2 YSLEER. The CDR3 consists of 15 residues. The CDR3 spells CASSQGTSGFYEQYF. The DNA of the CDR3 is TGCGCCAGCAGCCAAGGGACTAGCGGGTTCTACGAGCAGTACTTC.

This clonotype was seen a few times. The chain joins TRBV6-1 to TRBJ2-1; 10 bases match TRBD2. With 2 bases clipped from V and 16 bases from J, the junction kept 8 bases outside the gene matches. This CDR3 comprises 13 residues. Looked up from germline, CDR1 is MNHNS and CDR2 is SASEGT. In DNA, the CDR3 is TGTGCCAGCAGTGAATTGGCTAGCGGGGGTGGTTTCTTC. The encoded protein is CASSELASGGGFF.

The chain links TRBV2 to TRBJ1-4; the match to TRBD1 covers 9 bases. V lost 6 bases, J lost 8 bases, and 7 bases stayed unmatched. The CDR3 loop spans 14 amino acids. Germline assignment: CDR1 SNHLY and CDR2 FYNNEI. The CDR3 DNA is TGTGCCAGCAGGGTACAGGGGGCAGGGGAAAAACTGTTTTTT. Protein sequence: CASRVQGAGEKLFF.

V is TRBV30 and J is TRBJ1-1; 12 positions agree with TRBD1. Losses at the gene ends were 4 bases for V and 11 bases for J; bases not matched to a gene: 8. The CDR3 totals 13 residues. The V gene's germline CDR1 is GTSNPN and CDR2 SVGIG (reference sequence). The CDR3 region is CAWKGDRGLPAFF. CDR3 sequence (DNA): TGTGCCTGGAAGGGGGACAGGGGGCTCCCCGCTTTCTTT.

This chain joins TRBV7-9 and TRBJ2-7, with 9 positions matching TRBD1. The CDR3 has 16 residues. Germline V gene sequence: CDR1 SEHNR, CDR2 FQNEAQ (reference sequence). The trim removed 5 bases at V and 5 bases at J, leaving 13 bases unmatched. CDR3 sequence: CASSPVPGTGMHEQYF. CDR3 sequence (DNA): TGTGCCAGCAGCCCCGTACCCGGGACAGGGATGCACGAGCAGTACTTC.

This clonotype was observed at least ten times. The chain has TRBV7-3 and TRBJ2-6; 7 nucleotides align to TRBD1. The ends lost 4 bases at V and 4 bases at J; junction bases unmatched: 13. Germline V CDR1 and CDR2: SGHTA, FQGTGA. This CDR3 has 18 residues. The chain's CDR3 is CASSSTGAQGYGANVLTF. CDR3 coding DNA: TGTGCCAGCAGCTCCACAGGGGCACAGGGCTACGGGGCCAACGTCCTGACTTTC.

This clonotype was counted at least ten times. This chain's CDR3 is CASSFEVYMNTEAFF. The CDR3 DNA is TGTGCCAGCAGTTTTGAAGTGTATATGAACACTGAAGCTTTCTTT. The chain has TRBV28 and TRBJ1-1; D remains unclear. V lost 3 bases to trimming and J lost 0 bases, with 11 bases between them. The CDR3 covers 15 residues. Per the germline V gene, CDR1 is MDHEN and CDR2 is SYDVKM.

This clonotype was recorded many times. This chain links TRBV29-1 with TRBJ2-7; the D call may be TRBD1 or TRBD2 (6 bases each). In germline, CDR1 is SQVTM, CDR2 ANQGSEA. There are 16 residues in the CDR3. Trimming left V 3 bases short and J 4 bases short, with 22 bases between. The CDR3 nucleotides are TGCAGCGTTGAGAAAGGCGGTGGGGGGCGCTTGTACGAGCAGTACTTC. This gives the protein CSVEKGGGGRLYEQYF.

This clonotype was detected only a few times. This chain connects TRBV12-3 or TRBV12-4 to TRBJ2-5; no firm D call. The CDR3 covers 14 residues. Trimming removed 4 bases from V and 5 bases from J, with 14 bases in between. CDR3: CASSSKKRAETQYF. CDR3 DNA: TGTGCCAGCAGTTCAAAAAAAAGGGCGGAGACCCAGTACTTC.

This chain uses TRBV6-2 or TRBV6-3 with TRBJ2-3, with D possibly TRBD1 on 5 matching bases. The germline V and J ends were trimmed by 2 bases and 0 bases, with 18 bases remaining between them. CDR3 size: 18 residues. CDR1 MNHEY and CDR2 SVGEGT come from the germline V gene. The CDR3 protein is CASSYTRVASPSTDTQYF. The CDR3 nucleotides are TGTGCCAGCAGTTACACCAGGGTAGCCAGCCCTAGCACAGATACGCAGTATTTT.

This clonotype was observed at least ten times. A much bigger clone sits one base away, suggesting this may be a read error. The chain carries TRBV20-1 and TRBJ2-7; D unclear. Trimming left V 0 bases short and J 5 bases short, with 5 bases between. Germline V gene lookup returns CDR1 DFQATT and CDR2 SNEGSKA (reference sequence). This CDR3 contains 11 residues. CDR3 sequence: CSARDRHEQYF. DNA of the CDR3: TGCAGTGCTAGAGATCGGCACGAGCAGTACTTC.

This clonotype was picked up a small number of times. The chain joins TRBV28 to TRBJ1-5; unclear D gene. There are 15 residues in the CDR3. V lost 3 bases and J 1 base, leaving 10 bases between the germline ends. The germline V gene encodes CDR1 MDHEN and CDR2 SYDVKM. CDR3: CASSFSGSSNQPQHF. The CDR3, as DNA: TGTGCCAGCAGTTTTTCAGGCTCCAGCAATCAGCCCCAGCATTTT.

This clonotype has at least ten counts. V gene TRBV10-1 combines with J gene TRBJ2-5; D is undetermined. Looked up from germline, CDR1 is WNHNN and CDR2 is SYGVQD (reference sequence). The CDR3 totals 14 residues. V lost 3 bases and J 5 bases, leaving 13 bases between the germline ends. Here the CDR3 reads CASSDTQARETQYF. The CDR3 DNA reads TGCGCCAGCAGTGATACCCAGGCCCGGGAGACCCAGTACTTC.

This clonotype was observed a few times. CDR3: CASSLSGGGGAEAFF. DNA of the CDR3: TGTGCCAGCAGTTTAAGCGGGGGCGGTGGTGCTGAAGCTTTCTTT. The chain couples TRBV12-3 or TRBV12-4 to TRBJ1-1; a possible D gene is TRBD1 (6 bases). The CDR3 spans 15 residues. V was shortened by 2 bases and J by 6 bases, with 16 bases between the two germline ends.

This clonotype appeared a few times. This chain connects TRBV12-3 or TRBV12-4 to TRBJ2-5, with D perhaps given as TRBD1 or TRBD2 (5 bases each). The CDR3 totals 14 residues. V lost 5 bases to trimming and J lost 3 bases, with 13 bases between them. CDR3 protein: CASSTRDGEETQYF. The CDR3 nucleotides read TGTGCCAGCAGTACCCGGGACGGGGAAGAGACCCAGTACTTC.